This T cell receptor beta chain was retrieved from a study of T cells expressing NK-cell markers. Study findings and constraints: There were a handful of donors in whom these clonotypes also led the CD3+CD56-NKG2C+ fraction. Among CD8+ T cells from several donors, dominant NKG2C+ clonotypes accounted for roughly 1.0-7.0%.

With regard to this clonotype: Its specificity is unknown.

The germline CDR1 and CDR2 sequences are SGHAT and FQNNGV. The CDR3 extends over 14 amino acids. Making the TCR beta cDNA relied on 5'RACE template switching with UMIs. TCRdb re-called the 5' RACE reads, yielding one record per CDR3 amino acid sequence without DNA. This sample's table has a few hundred thousand distinct CDR3 sequences. The sequencing sample was made of blood T cells: a sorted CD56 or NKG2C T cell subset, CD4+ or CD8+ T cells, or bulk PBMC T cells (not recorded which). This chain links TRBV11-2 with TRBJ2-7; TCRdb lists TRBD1, though no DNA is available to test this call. The receptor was isolated from a man aged 18-30 years in good health. The CDR3 loop is CASSRDRSSYEQYF.